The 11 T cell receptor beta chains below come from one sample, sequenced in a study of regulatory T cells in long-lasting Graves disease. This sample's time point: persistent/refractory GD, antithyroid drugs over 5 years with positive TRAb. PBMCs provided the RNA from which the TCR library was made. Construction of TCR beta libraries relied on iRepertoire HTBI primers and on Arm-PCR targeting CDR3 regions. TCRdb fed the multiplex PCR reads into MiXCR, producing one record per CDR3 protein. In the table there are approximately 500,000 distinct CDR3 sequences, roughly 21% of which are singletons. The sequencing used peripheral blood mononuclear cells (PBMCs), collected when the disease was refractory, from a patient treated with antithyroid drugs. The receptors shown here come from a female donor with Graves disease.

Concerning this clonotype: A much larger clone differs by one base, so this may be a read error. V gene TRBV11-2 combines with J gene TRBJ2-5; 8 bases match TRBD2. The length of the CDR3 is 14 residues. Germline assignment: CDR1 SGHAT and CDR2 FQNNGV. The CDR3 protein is CASSFELAEETQHF. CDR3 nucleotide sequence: TGTGCCAGCAGCTTTGAACTAGCGGAAGAGACCCAGCACTTC.

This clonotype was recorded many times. DNA of the CDR3: TGTGCCAGCAGTTACTACCGACGGGCTAGCGGGACTCAAGAGACCCAGTACTTC. Protein: CASSYYRRASGTQETQYF. The chain recombines TRBV6-5 with TRBJ2-5; TRBD2 matches at 9 bases. This CDR3 has 18 amino acids. From germline, CDR1 is MNHEY and CDR2 SVGAGI. Unmatched junction bases numbered 11, after V lost 1 base and J lost 2 bases.

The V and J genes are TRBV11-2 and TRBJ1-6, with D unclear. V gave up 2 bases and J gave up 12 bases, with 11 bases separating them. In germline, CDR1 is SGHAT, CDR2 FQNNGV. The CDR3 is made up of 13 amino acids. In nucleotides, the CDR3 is TGTGCCAGCAGCTTAAATGGTCCTATACCCCTCCACTTT. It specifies CASSLNGPIPLHF.

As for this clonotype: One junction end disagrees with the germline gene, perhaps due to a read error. The CDR3, as DNA: TGTGCCAGCAGCATCAAGGGACTTCCTCCGACCTACCATGAGCAGTTCTTC. Translated: CASSIKGLPPTYHEQFF. V is TRBV7-9 and J is TRBJ2-1, with a possible D match to TRBD2 (6 bases). This CDR3 is built from 17 residues. CDR1 SEHNR and CDR2 FQNEAQ come from the germline V gene (reference sequence).

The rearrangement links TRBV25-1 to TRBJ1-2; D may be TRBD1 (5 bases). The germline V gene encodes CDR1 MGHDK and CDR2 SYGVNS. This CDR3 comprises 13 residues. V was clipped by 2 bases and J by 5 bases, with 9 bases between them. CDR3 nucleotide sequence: TGTGCCAGCAGTGAAGAGGGGTTTTATGGCTACACCTTC. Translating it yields CASSEEGFYGYTF.

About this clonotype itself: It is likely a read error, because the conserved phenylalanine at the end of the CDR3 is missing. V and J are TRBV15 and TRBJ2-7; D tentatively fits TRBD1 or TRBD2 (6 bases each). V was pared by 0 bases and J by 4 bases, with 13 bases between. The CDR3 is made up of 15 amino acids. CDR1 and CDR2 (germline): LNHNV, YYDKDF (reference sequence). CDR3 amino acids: CATSREGGPPYEQYL. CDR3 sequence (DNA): TGTGCCACCAGCAGAGAGGGGGGCCCTCCGTACGAGCAGTACCTC.

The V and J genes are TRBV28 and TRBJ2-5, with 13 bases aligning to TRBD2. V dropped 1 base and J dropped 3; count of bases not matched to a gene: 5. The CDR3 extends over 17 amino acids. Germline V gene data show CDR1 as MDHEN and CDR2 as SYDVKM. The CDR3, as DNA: TGTGCCAGCAGTTTATTGAGAACTAGCGGGAGGGAAGAGACCCAGTACTTC. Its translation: CASSLLRTSGREETQYF.

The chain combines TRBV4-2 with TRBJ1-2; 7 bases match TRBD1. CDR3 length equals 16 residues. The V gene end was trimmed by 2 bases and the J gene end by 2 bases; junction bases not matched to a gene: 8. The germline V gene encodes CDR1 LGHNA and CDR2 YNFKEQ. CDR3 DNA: TGTGCCAGCAGCCAATCTAGCCCAGGGGGGAACTATGGCTACACCTTC. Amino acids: CASSQSSPGGNYGYTF.

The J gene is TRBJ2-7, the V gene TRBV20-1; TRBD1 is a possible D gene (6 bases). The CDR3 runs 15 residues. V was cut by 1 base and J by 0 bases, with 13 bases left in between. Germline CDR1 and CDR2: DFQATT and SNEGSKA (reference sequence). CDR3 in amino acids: CSARGRQDFSYEQYF. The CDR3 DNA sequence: TGCAGTGCTAGAGGGAGACAGGACTTCTCCTACGAGCAGTACTTC.

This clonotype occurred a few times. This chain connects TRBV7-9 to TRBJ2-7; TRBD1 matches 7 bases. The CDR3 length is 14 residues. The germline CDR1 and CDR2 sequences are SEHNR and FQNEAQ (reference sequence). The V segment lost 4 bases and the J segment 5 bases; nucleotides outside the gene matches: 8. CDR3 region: CASSYRTGLHEQYF. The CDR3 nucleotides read TGTGCCAGCAGCTATCGGACAGGACTCCACGAGCAGTACTTC. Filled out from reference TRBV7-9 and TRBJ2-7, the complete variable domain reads DTGVSQNPRHKITKRGQNVTFRCDPISEHNRLYWYRQTLGQGPEFLTYFQNEAQLEKSRLLSDRFSAERPKGSFSTLEIQRTEQGDSAMYLCASSYRTGLHEQYFGPGTRLTVT.

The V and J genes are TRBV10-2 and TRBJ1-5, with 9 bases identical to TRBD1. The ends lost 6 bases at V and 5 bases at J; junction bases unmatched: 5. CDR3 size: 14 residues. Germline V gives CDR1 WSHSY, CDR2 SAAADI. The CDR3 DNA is TGCGCCAGCAGAGAAGGGACAGGGCATCAGCCCCAGCATTTT. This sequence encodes CASREGTGHQPQHF.